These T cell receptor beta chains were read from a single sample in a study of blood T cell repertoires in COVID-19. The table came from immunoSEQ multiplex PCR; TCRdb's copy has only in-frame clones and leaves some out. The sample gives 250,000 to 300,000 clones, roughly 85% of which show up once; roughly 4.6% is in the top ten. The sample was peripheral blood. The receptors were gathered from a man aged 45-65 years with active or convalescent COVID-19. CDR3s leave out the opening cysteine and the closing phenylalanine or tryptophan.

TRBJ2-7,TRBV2,ASSEGTGRYEQY
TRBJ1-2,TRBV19,ASTLDRDYGYT
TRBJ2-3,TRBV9,ASSGQSDTQY
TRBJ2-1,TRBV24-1,ATSDRTGTADNEQF
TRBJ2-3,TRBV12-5,ASGLGVSGATDTQY
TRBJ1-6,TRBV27,ASSSQGSVSPLH
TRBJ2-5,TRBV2,ASSTTAGWETQY
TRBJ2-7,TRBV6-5,ASRDRTGLDEQY
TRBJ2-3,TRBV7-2,ASSPGLAGGWADTQY
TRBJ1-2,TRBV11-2,ASRTRGDRGAYGYT
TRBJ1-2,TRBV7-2,ASSLTDRGNYGYT
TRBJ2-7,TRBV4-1,ASSHPGSYEQY
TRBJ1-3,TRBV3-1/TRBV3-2,ASSPLRGNTIY
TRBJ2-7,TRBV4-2,ASSQDRGTYEQY
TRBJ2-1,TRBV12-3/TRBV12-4,ASSLGPPQF
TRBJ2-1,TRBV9,ASSVTWGAGGYNEQF
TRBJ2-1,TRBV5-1,ASRPVAGGNEQF
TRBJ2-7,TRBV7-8,ASSYYRDLGYEQY
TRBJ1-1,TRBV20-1,SASRYTEAF
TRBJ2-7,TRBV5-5,ASSAFAGRGLNEQY
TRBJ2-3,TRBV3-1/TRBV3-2,ASSHPLRTRGGDTQY
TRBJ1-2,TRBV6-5,ASSYGRVDGYT